The 22 T cell receptor beta chains given below trace back to one sample, sequenced in a study of blood T cells in healthy people across ages. The authors ran a second PCR of about 7 to 12 cycles using a sample-barcoded 5' primer and a J-beta primer mix. TCRdb reprocessed the 5' RACE reads via MiXCR and lists one record per CDR3 protein. The sample lists 870,000 or so distinct CDR3 sequences, under 30% seen once, with 17% in the top ten. Sequenced material: blood. The source is a woman older than 75 in good health.

Many counts were recorded for this clonotype. The V and J genes are TRBV20-1 and TRBJ2-7; 8 nucleotides match TRBD1. CDR1 and CDR2 from the germline V gene are DFQATT and SNEGSKA (reference sequence). CDR3 size: 14 residues. V trimming: 2 bases; J trimming: 2 bases; junction bases outside the gene matches: 5. The CDR3 protein is CSARPGTGPYEQYF. The DNA of the CDR3 is TGCAGTGCTAGACCCGGGACAGGCCCCTACGAGCAGTACTTC.

This clonotype was seen ten or more times. This chain links TRBV7-2 with TRBJ1-2; 9 nucleotides agree with TRBD1. Germline CDR1 reads SGHTA; CDR2 reads FQGNSA. Trimming cost V 5 bases and J 5 bases; bases outside gene matches: 6. This CDR3 spans 14 amino acids. The CDR3 coding sequence is TGTGCCAGCAGCCATCTACAGGGGGCATATGGCTACACCTTC. Encoded protein: CASSHLQGAYGYTF.

Comment on this clonotype: At one boundary the junction diverges from the germline segment, which might be a read error. The V and J genes are TRBV7-2 and TRBJ1-4, with D possibly being TRBD1 (5 bases). CDR1 is SGHTA, CDR2 FQGNSA, per germline. The CDR3 length is 15 residues. The CDR3 loop is CASSLDPRENEKRFF. CDR3 in DNA: TGTGCCAGCAGCTTAGATCCCAGGGAGAATGAAAAACGGTTTTTT.

This sequence joins TRBV3-1 and TRBJ2-1; TRBD2 agrees at 7 bases. Trimming cost V 1 base and J 13 bases; bases outside gene matches: 4. Germline V gene sequence: CDR1 LGHDT, CDR2 YNNKEL (reference sequence). This CDR3 has 12 amino acids. The CDR3 here is CASSQAGRGQFF. The CDR3, as DNA: TGTGCCAGCAGCCAAGCGGGGAGGGGCCAGTTCTTC.

The J gene is TRBJ2-5, the V gene TRBV20-1; 9 bases fit TRBD1. V lost 3 bases and J lost 4; bases outside the gene matches: 6. Germline CDR1 is DFQATT and CDR2 is SNEGSKA (reference sequence). The CDR3 loop spans 14 amino acids. In DNA form, the CDR3 reads TGCAGTGCTAGGGGACAGGGAGGGAGAGAGACCCAGTACTTC. Translation: CSARGQGGRETQYF.

CDR3 region: CATMSFSGGYNEQFF. The CDR3 DNA reads TGTGCCACCATGTCTTTTTCGGGTGGCTACAATGAGCAGTTCTTC. The V and J genes are TRBV24-1 and TRBJ2-1; D unresolved. Trimming took off 8 bases at V and 3 bases at J, with 16 bases between the two ends. The CDR3 loop spans 15 amino acids. Germline values: CDR1 KGHDR, CDR2 SFDVKD.

Turning to this clonotype: Possible read error: a much larger clone is one base away. The V gene is TRBV24-1, the J gene TRBJ2-1; TRBD2 aligns across 7 bases. With V trimmed by 2 bases and J by 9 bases, 6 bases remained unmatched. The germline V gene encodes CDR1 KGHDR and CDR2 SFDVKD. The CDR3 spans 14 residues. This chain's CDR3 is CATSDWGGHTEQFF. The CDR3 DNA sequence: TGTGCCACCAGTGATTGGGGGGGTCACACTGAGCAGTTCTTC.

This clonotype came up many times. CDR3 protein: CASSLLGGQGANTEAFF. As DNA, the CDR3 is TGTGCCAGCTCACTACTGGGGGGACAGGGGGCGAATACTGAAGCTTTCTTT. This chain links TRBV18 with TRBJ1-1; 12 bases align to TRBD1. The J segment lost 5 bases and the V segment lost 4 bases, leaving 11 bases of the junction unmatched. CDR3 size: 17 residues. Germline values: CDR1 KGHSH, CDR2 LQKENI.

The chain joins TRBV2 to TRBJ2-2; 7 nucleotides align to TRBD1. Per germline, CDR1 SNHLY and CDR2 FYNNEI. The trim removed 2 bases at V and 6 bases at J, leaving 3 bases unmatched. The CDR3 has 14 amino acids. DNA for the CDR3: TGTGCCAGCAGTGAAATTACAGGGGCCGGGGAGCTGTTTTTT. This sequence encodes CASSEITGAGELFF.

This clonotype was counted ten times or more. The rearrangement uses TRBV20-1 and TRBJ1-2, with D possibly being TRBD1 (5 bases). V was cut by 1 base and J by 5 bases, with 14 bases left in between. In germline, CDR1 is DFQATT, CDR2 SNEGSKA (reference sequence). The CDR3 runs 14 residues. This chain's CDR3 is CSARVEGRGYGYTF. In DNA, the CDR3 is TGCAGTGCTAGAGTGGAGGGTAGGGGTTATGGCTACACCTTC.

The chain combines TRBV6-5 with TRBJ2-2; a weak D match, TRBD2 (5 bases). V was shortened by 4 bases and J by 6 bases, with 9 bases between the two germline ends. Per the germline V gene, CDR1 is MNHEY and CDR2 is SVGAGI. The length of the CDR3 is 13 residues. The CDR3 region is CASSFPGAGELFF. DNA of the CDR3: TGTGCCAGCAGTTTCCCCGGGGCCGGGGAGCTGTTTTTT.

This rearrangement joins TRBV7-2 to TRBJ2-5; perhaps TRBD2 as D (6 bases). The CDR3 covers 13 residues. Germline V lookup: CDR1 SGHTA, CDR2 FQGNSA. The V and J ends lost 1 base and 11 bases respectively, with 14 bases between them. The CDR3 DNA reads as TGTGCCAGCAGCTTAGGGAGGGCCTGGGAGCAGTACTTC. Protein product: CASSLGRAWEQYF.

The rearrangement links TRBV7-2 to TRBJ2-5; TRBD2 matches 7 bases. The ends lost 3 bases at V and 1 base at J; junction bases unmatched: 11. The CDR3 consists of 17 residues. The germline V gene encodes CDR1 SGHTA and CDR2 FQGNSA. This chain's CDR3 is CASSLSGTTTFQETQYF. The CDR3 DNA is TGTGCCAGCAGCTTGTCCGGGACTACAACTTTCCAAGAGACCCAGTACTTC.

This clonotype was counted at least ten times. The J gene is TRBJ2-1, the V gene TRBV29-1, with D unresolved. From germline, CDR1 is SQVTM and CDR2 ANQGSEA. V was clipped by 4 bases and J by 4 bases, with 5 bases between them. The CDR3 runs 11 residues. The CDR3 DNA sequence: TGCAGCGTTGGACCTTACAATGAGCAGTTCTTC. Protein product: CSVGPYNEQFF.

This clonotype came up many times. J is TRBJ2-7 and V is TRBV15; the D is unclear. In germline, CDR1 is LNHNV, CDR2 YYDKDF (reference sequence). The length of the CDR3 is 13 residues. Trimming shortened V by 1 base and J by 5 bases, and 9 bases separated the two germline ends. Here the CDR3 reads CATSRATIDEQYF. In nucleotides, the CDR3 is TGTGCCACCAGCAGAGCAACGATCGACGAGCAGTACTTC. Together with reference TRBV15 and TRBJ2-7, the CDR3 gives the full variable domain: DAMVIQNPRYQVTQFGKPVTLSCSQTLNHNVMYWYQQKSSQAPKLLFHYYDKDFNNEADTPDNFQSRRPNTSFCFLDIRSPGLGDTAMYLCATSRATIDEQYFGPGTRLTVT.

A remark on this clonotype: An end of the junction differs from the germline gene, which may be a read error. V usage is TRBV20-1 and J usage is TRBJ1-5, with unresolved D. Germline V CDR1 and CDR2: DFQATT, SNEGSKA (reference sequence). The CDR3 contains 16 residues. As DNA, the CDR3 is TGCAGTGCTAGAGATGAAACCATCGGACTCAATCCGCCCCAGCATTTT. Its translation: CSARDETIGLNPPQHF.

Of note for this clonotype: One base away lies a much larger clone, so this may be a sequencing read error. The chain joins TRBV7-9 to TRBJ2-1; D is unclear. The J call could be wrong; TRBJ2-7 is a better fit for the DNA end. CDR1 is SEHNR and CDR2 is FQNEAQ in the germline V gene (reference sequence). The CDR3 totals 13 residues. Here the CDR3 DNA reads TGTGCCACCAATAGAAGGTCCTACAATGAGCAGTACTTC. This translates into CATNRRSYNEQYF.

This clonotype appeared many times. The J gene is TRBJ1-6, the V gene TRBV12-3 or TRBV12-4, with a weak D call TRBD1 (5 bases). V dropped 3 bases and J dropped 8 bases, with 8 bases sitting between them. CDR3 length: 13 residues. CDR3 protein: CASSLDMDSPLHF. CDR3 DNA: TGTGCCAGCAGTTTGGACATGGATTCACCCCTCCACTTT.

This clonotype was seen a handful of times. A much bigger clone sits one base away, suggesting this may be a read error. The gene calls are TRBV20-1 and TRBJ2-5, with 7 bases that match TRBD1. Germline values: CDR1 DFQATT, CDR2 SNEGSKA (reference sequence). The CDR3 has 15 residues. With V trimmed by 5 bases and J by 11 bases, 20 bases remained unmatched. The CDR3 region is CSAPGTEVSYNEQYF. CDR3 DNA sequence: TGCAGTGCTCCTGGGACAGAAGTATCCTACAATGAGCAGTACTTC.

The sample holds a few counts of this clonotype. One end of the junction varies from germline; a read error may be responsible. The J gene is TRBJ2-2, the V gene TRBV7-9; TRBD1 matches at 8 bases. CDR1 and CDR2 (germline): SEHNR, FQNEAQ (reference sequence). This CDR3 has 16 residues. CDR3 sequence (DNA): TGTGCCAGCAGATTAGGACAGGGATCGGACACCGGGGAGCTGTTTTTT. Protein product: CASRLGQGSDTGELFF.

This chain links TRBV27 with TRBJ1-4, with a weak D call TRBD1 (5 bases). The germline CDR1 and CDR2 sequences are MNHEY and SMNVEV (reference sequence). The CDR3 has 15 residues. V shed 5 bases and J shed 6 bases, with 16 bases lying between them. In DNA, the CDR3 is TGTGCCAGCAGTGCCACCAGGGATTCTTATGAAAAACTGTTTTTT. This translates into CASSATRDSYEKLFF.

The sample holds many counts of this clonotype. The rearrangement links TRBV6-2 or TRBV6-3 to TRBJ2-7, with a weak D call TRBD1 (6 bases). From germline, CDR1 is MNHEY and CDR2 SVGEGT. This CDR3 is built from 12 residues. The V end was cut by 5 bases, the J end by 3 bases, with 8 bases between. The CDR3 DNA reads as TGTGCCAGCAGTAAAGGGGGCTACGAGCAGTACTTC. Amino acid sequence: CASSKGGYEQYF.